This is a list of T cell receptor beta chains from one sample in a study of PD-1 blockade in classical Hodgkin lymphoma. Assay: immunoSEQ multiplex PCR; the TCRdb copy retains only in-frame clones and omits some. The sample contains tens of thousands of clones, 85% to 90% of which appear only once. Sequenced sample: CD4+ T cells from blood. The origin of the receptors is a human donor with classical Hodgkin lymphoma. CDR3s include the opening cysteine and the closing phenylalanine or tryptophan. Fields, in order: clone size, V gene, D gene, J gene, CDR3 protein, CDR3 DNA. D genes are given only for firm matches. The size of a clone is reported for some rows only, either as once, few or many, or as a class for expanded clones.

>NA|TRBV19|NA|TRBJ2-2
CASSILASSNTGELFF
TGTGCCAGTAGTATTTTGGCTAGCTCCAACACCGGGGAGCTGTTTTTT
>NA|TRBV19|NA|TRBJ2-5
CASSIIGGQETQYF
TGTGCCAGTAGTATAATAGGAGGACAAGAGACCCAGTACTTC
>NA|TRBV4-2|NA|TRBJ1-4
CASSQLDLGGWDEKLFF
TGTGCCAGCAGCCAACTCGATCTGGGGGGGTGGGATGAAAAACTGTTTTTT
>NA|TRBV27|NA|TRBJ1-1
CASSFKRATEAFF
TGTGCCAGCAGTTTCAAGCGGGCCACTGAAGCTTTCTTT
>NA|TRBV7-2|NA|TRBJ1-5
CASSWASQPQHF
TGTGCCAGCAGTTGGGCGAGTCAGCCCCAGCATTTT
>once|TRBV9|NA|TRBJ2-1
CASSVSARNEQFF
TGTGCCAGCAGCGTGTCCGCGCGCAATGAGCAGTTCTTC
>NA|TRBV19|NA|TRBJ2-3
CASTTSLRDTDTQYF
TGTGCCAGTACTACGTCTCTACGCGACACAGATACGCAGTATTTT
>few|TRBV5-1|NA|TRBJ1-6
CASSLLGGSPLHF
TGCGCCAGCAGCTTGTTGGGAGGCTCACCCCTCCACTTT
>NA|TRBV5-1|NA|TRBJ2-1
CASQETDSVYNEQFF
TGCGCCAGCCAAGAAACGGACAGCGTCTACAATGAGCAGTTCTTC
>NA|TRBV2|NA|TRBJ2-1
CASSEGGGEQFF
TGTGCCAGCAGTGAAGGGGGGGGCGAGCAGTTCTTC
>NA|TRBV6-1|NA|TRBJ2-7
CASSPPRSGAYEQYF
TGTGCCAGCAGTCCCCCGCGGAGCGGCGCCTACGAGCAGTACTTC
>NA|TRBV7-6|NA|TRBJ2-7
CASSSVGGFSYEQYF
TGTGCCAGCAGCTCGGTCGGAGGCTTCTCCTACGAGCAGTACTTC
>once|TRBV6-1|NA|TRBJ1-5
CASMAGANQPQHF
TGTGCCAGCATGGCAGGGGCCAATCAGCCCCAGCATTTT
>NA|TRBV28|NA|TRBJ1-2
CASSSPRQGYNGYTF
TGTGCCAGCAGTTCCCCACGGCAAGGATATAATGGCTACACCTTC
>NA|TRBV5-1|TRBD1|TRBJ2-3
CASSPGQGYRTDTQYF
TGCGCCAGCAGCCCCGGACAGGGTTACCGCACAGATACGCAGTATTTT
>NA|TRBV18|NA|TRBJ2-2
CASSLLGTGELFF
TGTGCCAGCTCACTTCTGGGCACCGGGGAGCTGTTTTTT
>NA|TRBV9|NA|TRBJ2-2
CASSVAPGLKSGELFF
TGTGCCAGCAGCGTAGCGCCAGGGTTGAAGTCCGGGGAGCTGTTTTTT
>NA|TRBV29-1|NA|TRBJ2-2
CSVGGATGELFF
TGCAGCGTTGGGGGAGCCACCGGGGAGCTGTTTTTT
>NA|TRBV11-3|NA|TRBJ2-7
CASSLVRTSYEQYF
TGTGCCAGCAGCTTAGTCAGGACCTCCTACGAGCAGTACTTC
>NA|TRBV5-5|TRBD1|TRBJ1-1
CASTTGEAWTEAFF
TGTGCCAGCACCACAGGGGAGGCTTGGACTGAAGCTTTCTTT
>NA|TRBV15|NA|TRBJ2-2
CATSSDRWTGELFF
TGTGCCACCAGCAGTGACAGATGGACCGGGGAGCTGTTTTTT
>NA|TRBV10-2|NA|TRBJ1-1
CASSPWAQNTEAFF
TGCGCCAGCAGTCCCTGGGCCCAGAACACTGAAGCTTTCTTT
>NA|TRBV2|NA|TRBJ2-7
CASSGDTAYEQYF
TGTGCCAGCAGCGGTGACACCGCCTACGAGCAGTACTTC
>few|TRBV19|TRBD1|TRBJ1-6
CASSQGAGPLHF
TGTGCCAGTAGCCAGGGGGCAGGGCCCCTCCACTTT
>NA|TRBV27|NA|TRBJ1-2
CASRPPGAAPRLFYGYTF
TGTGCCAGCAGGCCCCCGGGGGCGGCTCCTCGGCTGTTCTATGGCTACACCTTC
>NA|TRBV2|TRBD1|TRBJ2-1
CASSEVRQGGFF
TGTGCCAGCAGTGAAGTTCGACAGGGCGGTTTCTTC
>once|TRBV19|NA|TRBJ1-6
CASSKPGSYNSPLHF
TGTGCCAGTAGTAAGCCAGGCTCCTATAATTCACCCCTCCACTTT
>NA|TRBV7-2|NA|TRBJ1-1
CASSLLGLRTEAFF
TGTGCCAGCAGCTTACTGGGGTTACGAACTGAAGCTTTCTTT
>NA|TRBV27|TRBD1|TRBJ1-1
CASSLLGTGSTEAFF
TGTGCCAGCAGTTTATTAGGGACAGGGTCCACTGAAGCTTTCTTT
>NA|TRBV28|NA|TRBJ2-1
CASTQAGKSYNEQFF
TGTGCCAGCACTCAGGCCGGGAAGTCCTACAATGAGCAGTTCTTC
>NA|TRBV10-2|TRBD1|TRBJ1-2
CASSSGTGGAWYGYTF
TGCGCCAGCAGTTCCGGGACAGGGGGCGCATGGTATGGCTACACCTTC
>few|TRBV15|NA|TRBJ1-2
CATAQGDSYGYTF
TGTGCCACCGCCCAAGGGGATTCCTATGGCTACACCTTC
>NA|TRBV6-5|NA|TRBJ2-7
CASSRGLQSYEQYF
TGTGCCAGCAGCCGCGGACTGCAATCCTACGAGCAGTACTTC
>once|TRBV18|NA|TRBJ1-5
CASSPPSFSGSNQPQHF
TGTGCCAGCTCACCACCGTCTTTCTCGGGTAGCAATCAGCCCCAGCATTTT
>NA|TRBV7-8|NA|TRBJ1-5
CASSLRDSGGPPQHF
TGTGCCAGCAGCTTACGCGATTCGGGGGGCCCGCCCCAGCATTTT
>NA|TRBV5-1|NA|TRBJ2-1
CASSSRGNSYNEQFF
TGCGCCAGCAGCTCGAGGGGAAACTCCTACAATGAGCAGTTCTTC
>NA|TRBV6-5|TRBD1|TRBJ2-7
CASKNAGTGVYEQYF
TGTGCCAGCAAAAACGCCGGGACAGGCGTCTACGAGCAGTACTTC
>few|TRBV7-9|NA|TRBJ1-4
CASSLKGEKLFF
TGTGCCAGCAGCTTGAAGGGGGAAAAACTGTTTTTT
>NA|TRBV7-8|TRBD2|TRBJ2-2
CASRPPLAGATGELFF
TGTGCCAGCAGACCCCCCCTAGCGGGAGCCACCGGGGAGCTGTTTTTT
>NA|TRBV6-6|NA|TRBJ1-5
CASSPPSPQRAQPQHF
TGTGCCAGCAGCCCGCCCTCGCCGCAGAGGGCCCAGCCCCAGCATTTT
>NA|TRBV6-6|TRBD1|TRBJ2-2
CASRDRGSFSTGELFF
TGTGCCAGCAGGGACAGGGGATCCTTTAGCACCGGGGAGCTGTTTTTT
>few|TRBV4-1|NA|TRBJ1-4
CASSQGVGVKLFF
TGCGCCAGCAGCCAAGGTGTGGGTGTGAAACTGTTTTTT
>NA|TRBV7-6|NA|TRBJ2-5
CASSPSLPETQYF
TGTGCCAGCAGCCCTTCCTTACCAGAGACCCAGTACTTC
>NA|TRBV11-3|NA|TRBJ2-1
CASSFRSNEQFF
TGTGCCAGCAGCTTTCGGAGCAATGAGCAGTTCTTC
>once|TRBV10-3|NA|TRBJ2-1
CATDRSTGSYNEQFF
TGTGCCACCGACCGGAGTACAGGCTCCTACAATGAGCAGTTCTTC
>NA|TRBV19|NA|TRBJ2-7
CASRPGGVSHEQYF
TGTGCCAGTAGGCCAGGGGGGGTTAGCCACGAGCAGTACTTC
>NA|TRBV6-1|NA|TRBJ2-7
CASSGRDRFYEQYF
TGTGCCAGCAGTGGAAGGGACCGCTTCTACGAGCAGTACTTC
>NA|TRBV30|NA|TRBJ2-7
CAWSGQTYEQYF
TGTGCCTGGAGTGGACAGACCTACGAGCAGTACTTC
>NA|TRBV6-5|TRBD1|TRBJ1-2
CASSYIRTGRGYTF
TGTGCCAGCAGTTACATCCGGACAGGGCGCGGCTACACCTTC
>NA|TRBV9|NA|TRBJ2-7
CASSVTGVSPGEQYF
TGTGCCAGCAGCGTCACCGGGGTCTCACCCGGCGAGCAGTACTTC
>NA|TRBV19|NA|TRBJ2-5
CASSMADYQETQYF
TGTGCCAGTAGTATGGCAGATTACCAAGAGACCCAGTACTTC
>NA|TRBV28|TRBD1|TRBJ1-2
CASSNNRGIYGYTF
TGTGCCAGCAGTAATAACAGGGGAATTTATGGCTACACCTTC
>NA|TRBV5-1|NA|TRBJ1-1
CASSLDVGMNTEAFF
TGCGCCAGCAGCTTGGATGTCGGCATGAACACTGAAGCTTTCTTT
>NA|TRBV9|NA|TRBJ2-3
CASSVGVNPDTQYF
TGTGCCAGCAGCGTAGGGGTGAACCCAGATACGCAGTATTTT
>once|TRBV11-2|NA|TRBJ2-4
CASSLGWERASAKNIQYF
TGTGCCAGCAGCCTAGGGTGGGAAAGGGCGTCAGCCAAAAACATTCAGTACTTC
>NA|TRBV7-2|TRBD2|TRBJ2-3
CASSLGTSGSTQYF
TGTGCCAGCAGCCTAGGGACTAGCGGGAGCACGCAGTATTTT
>NA|TRBV11-2|TRBD2|TRBJ2-2
CASSRIRAGLAGYTGELFF
TGTGCCAGCAGCCGAATCAGGGCCGGACTAGCGGGGTACACCGGGGAGCTGTTTTTT
>NA|TRBV18|TRBD1|TRBJ1-2
CASSPTGGGYTF
TGTGCCAGCTCACCAACAGGGGGCGGCTACACCTTC
>NA|TRBV30|TRBD1|TRBJ1-5
CAWSGQGGQPQHF
TGTGCCTGGAGTGGACAGGGGGGTCAGCCCCAGCATTTT